This TCR beta chain was retrieved from a study of blood T cell repertoires in COVID-19. In the study overall: T cells, B-cell-depleted T cells, or PBMCs supplied cDNA or gDNA.

V lost 4 bases, J lost 2 bases, and 13 bases stayed unmatched. Germline V gene sequence: CDR1 MGHRA, CDR2 YSYEKL. The CDR3 sequence is 18 residues long. The authors' processing: Amplifying reference gene primers gave estimates of nucleated cell counts. Generated by immunoSEQ multiplex PCR, the TCRdb table keeps only in-frame clones and is missing some. V and J calls and clone size come straight from that table; D and trimming were deduced from the DNA. This table holds about 260,000 clones, 85% to 90% found once. This receptor was identified in a woman between 25 and 40 years old with COVID-19, enrolled during active disease. The gene calls are TRBV4-1 and TRBJ2-5; TRBD2 agrees at 10 bases. The specimen sequenced was peripheral blood. CDR3 DNA: TGCGCCAGCAGCCGATTAGCGGGAGGCAAACGGGCACAAGAGACCCAGTACTTC. As protein: CASSRLAGGKRAQETQYF.